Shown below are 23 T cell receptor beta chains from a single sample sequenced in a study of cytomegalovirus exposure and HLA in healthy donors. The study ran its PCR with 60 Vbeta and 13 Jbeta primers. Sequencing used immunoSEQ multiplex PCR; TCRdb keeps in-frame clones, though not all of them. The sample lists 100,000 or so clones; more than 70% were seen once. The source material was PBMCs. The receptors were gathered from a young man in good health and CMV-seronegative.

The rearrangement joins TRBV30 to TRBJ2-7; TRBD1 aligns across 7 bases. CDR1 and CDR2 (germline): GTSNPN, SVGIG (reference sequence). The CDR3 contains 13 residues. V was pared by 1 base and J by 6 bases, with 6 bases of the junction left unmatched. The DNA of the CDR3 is TGTGCCTGGAGTGCGACAGGGTTAGCCGAGCAGTACTTC. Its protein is CAWSATGLAEQYF.

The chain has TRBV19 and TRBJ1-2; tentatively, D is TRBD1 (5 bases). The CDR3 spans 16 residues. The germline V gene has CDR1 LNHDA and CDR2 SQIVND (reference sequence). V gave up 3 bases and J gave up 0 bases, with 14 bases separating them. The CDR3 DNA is TGTGCCAGTAGTATGGGGGGTAAAGCCTCTAACTATGGCTACACCTTC. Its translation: CASSMGGKASNYGYTF. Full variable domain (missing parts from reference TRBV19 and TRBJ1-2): DGGITQSPKYLFRKEGQNVTLSCEQNLNHDAMYWYRQDPGQGLRLIYYSQIVNDFQKGDIAEGYSVSREKKESFPLTVTSAQKNPTAFYLCASSMGGKASNYGYTFGSGTRLTVV.

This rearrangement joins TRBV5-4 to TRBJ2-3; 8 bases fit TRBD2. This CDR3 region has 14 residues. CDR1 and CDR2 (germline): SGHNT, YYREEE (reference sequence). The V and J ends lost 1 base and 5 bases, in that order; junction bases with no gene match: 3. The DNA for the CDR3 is TGTGCCAGCAGCTTGACGAGCGGGGGAGATACGCAGTATTTT. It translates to CASSLTSGGDTQYF.

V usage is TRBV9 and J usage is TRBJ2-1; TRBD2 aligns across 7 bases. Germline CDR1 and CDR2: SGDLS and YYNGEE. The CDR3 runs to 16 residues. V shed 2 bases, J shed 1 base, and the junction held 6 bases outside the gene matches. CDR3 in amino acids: CASSVSGASSYNEQFF. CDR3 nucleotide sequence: TGTGCCAGCAGCGTGAGCGGGGCAAGTTCCTACAATGAGCAGTTCTTC.

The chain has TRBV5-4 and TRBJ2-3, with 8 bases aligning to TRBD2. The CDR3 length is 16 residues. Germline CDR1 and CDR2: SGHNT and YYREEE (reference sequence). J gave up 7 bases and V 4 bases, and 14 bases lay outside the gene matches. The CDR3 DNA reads TGTGCCAGCAGCCGGGAGGGACTATTCAGTGCGTATACGCAGTATTTT. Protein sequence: CASSREGLFSAYTQYF.

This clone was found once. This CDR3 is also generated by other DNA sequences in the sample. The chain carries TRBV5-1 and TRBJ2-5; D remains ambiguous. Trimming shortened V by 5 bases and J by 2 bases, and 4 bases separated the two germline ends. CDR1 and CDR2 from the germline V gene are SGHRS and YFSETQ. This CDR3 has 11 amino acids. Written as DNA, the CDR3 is TGCGCCAGCAGTTTACAAGAGACCCAGTACTTC. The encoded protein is CASSLQETQYF.

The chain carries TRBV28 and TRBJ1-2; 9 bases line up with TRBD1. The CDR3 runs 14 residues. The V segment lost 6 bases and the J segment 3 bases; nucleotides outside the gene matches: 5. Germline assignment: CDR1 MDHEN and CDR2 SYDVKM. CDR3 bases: TGTGCCAGCAGCAAGTGGGACAGGGACTATGGCTACACCTTC. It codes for CASSKWDRDYGYTF.

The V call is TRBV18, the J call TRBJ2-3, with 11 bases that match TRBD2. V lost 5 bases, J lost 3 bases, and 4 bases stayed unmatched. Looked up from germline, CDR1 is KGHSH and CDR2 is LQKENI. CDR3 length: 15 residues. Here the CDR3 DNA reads TGTGCCAGCTCAGATACTAGCGGGAGTACAGATACGCAGTATTTT. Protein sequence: CASSDTSGSTDTQYF.

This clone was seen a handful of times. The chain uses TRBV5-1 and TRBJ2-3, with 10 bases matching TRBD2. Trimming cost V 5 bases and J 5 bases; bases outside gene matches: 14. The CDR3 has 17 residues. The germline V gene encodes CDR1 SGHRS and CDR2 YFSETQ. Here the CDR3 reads CASRISSGGPAGDTQYF. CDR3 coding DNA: TGCGCCAGCAGGATTTCTAGCGGGGGACCAGCTGGAGATACGCAGTATTTT.

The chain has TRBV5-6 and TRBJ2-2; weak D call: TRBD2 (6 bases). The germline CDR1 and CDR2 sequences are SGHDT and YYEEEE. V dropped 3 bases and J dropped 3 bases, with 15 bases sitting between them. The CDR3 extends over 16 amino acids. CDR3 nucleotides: TGTGCCAGCAGCTCAGTTTGGGGGGTCGACACCGGGGAGCTGTTTTTT. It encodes CASSSVWGVDTGELFF.

CDR3 protein: CASTRSLRGGTQYF. For the CDR3, the DNA is TGTGCCAGCACCCGGTCCTTGAGGGGAGGGACCCAGTACTTC. The chain has TRBV6-5 and TRBJ2-5; a possible D gene is TRBD2 (6 bases). The CDR3 spans 14 residues. V lost 7 bases and J 7 bases, leaving 19 bases between the germline ends. Germline V CDR1 and CDR2: MNHEY, SVGAGI.

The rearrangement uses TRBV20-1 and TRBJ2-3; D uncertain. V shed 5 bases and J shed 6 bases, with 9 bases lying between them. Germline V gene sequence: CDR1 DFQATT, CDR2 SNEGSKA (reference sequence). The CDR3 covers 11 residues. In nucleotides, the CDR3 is TGCAGTGCTGGGCCCGGCGATACGCAGTATTTT. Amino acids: CSAGPGDTQYF.

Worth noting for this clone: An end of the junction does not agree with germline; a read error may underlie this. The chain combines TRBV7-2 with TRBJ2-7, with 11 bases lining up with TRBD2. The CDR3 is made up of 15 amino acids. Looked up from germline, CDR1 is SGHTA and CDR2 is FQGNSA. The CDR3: CASSLPLAGAPLIVF. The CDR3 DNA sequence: TGTGCCAGCAGCTTACCACTAGCGGGAGCCCCTTTGATTGTCTTC.

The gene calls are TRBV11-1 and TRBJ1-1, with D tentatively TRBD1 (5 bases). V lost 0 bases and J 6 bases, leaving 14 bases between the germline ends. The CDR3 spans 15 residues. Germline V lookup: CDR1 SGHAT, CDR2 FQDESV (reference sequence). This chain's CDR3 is CASSLAQGTTAEAFF. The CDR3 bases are TGTGCCAGCAGCTTAGCCCAGGGTACGACGGCTGAAGCTTTCTTT.

The CDR3 DNA follows: TGTGCCAGCAGCGTTCAAGCGGGGGGGCATGAGACCCAGTACTTC. Amino acids: CASSVQAGGHETQYF. The chain uses TRBV9 and TRBJ2-5, with 10 bases identical to TRBD2. The V and J ends lost 2 bases and 5 bases, in that order; junction bases with no gene match: 6. The V gene's germline CDR1 is SGDLS and CDR2 YYNGEE. The CDR3 sequence is 15 residues long.

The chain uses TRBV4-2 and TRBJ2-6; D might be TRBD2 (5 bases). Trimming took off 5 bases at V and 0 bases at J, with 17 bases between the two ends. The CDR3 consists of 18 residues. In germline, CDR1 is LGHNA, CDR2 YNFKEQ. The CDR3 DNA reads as TGTGCCAGCAGCACGAACACAGATACTAGCTCTGGGGCCAACGTCCTGACTTTC. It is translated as CASSTNTDTSSGANVLTF.

The CDR3 region has the DNA TGTGCTAGTGGTCATACAGGAATACTAGCGGGGAGGTCGACAGATACGCAGTATTTT. This translates into CASGHTGILAGRSTDTQYF. The rearrangement joins TRBV12-5 to TRBJ2-3; 10 bases are shared with TRBD2. V lost 5 bases to trimming and J lost 3 bases; unmatched junction nucleotides: 17. The CDR3 sequence is 19 residues long. Germline V lookup: CDR1 LGHNT, CDR2 FRNRAP.

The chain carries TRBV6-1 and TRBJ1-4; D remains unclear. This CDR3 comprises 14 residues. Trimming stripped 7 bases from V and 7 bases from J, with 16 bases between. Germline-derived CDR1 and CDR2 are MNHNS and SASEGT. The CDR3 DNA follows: TGTGCCAGCACCGGAATGGTGGGGAGTGAAAAACTGTTTTTT. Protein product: CASTGMVGSEKLFF.

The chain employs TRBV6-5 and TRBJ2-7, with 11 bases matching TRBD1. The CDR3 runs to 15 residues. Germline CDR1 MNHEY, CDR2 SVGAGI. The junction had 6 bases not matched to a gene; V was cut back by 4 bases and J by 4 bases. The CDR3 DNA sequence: TGTGCCAGCAGTTCGCCGGGACAGGGGGTGTACGAGCAGTACTTC. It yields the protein CASSSPGQGVYEQYF.

Here the CDR3 DNA reads TGTGCCACCAGCCTACTAGCGCTCTCCTACGAGCAGTACTTC. Protein: CATSLLALSYEQYF. The chain joins TRBV15 to TRBJ2-7; TRBD2 aligns across 7 bases. The CDR3 totals 14 residues. V trimming: 5 bases; J trimming: 0 bases; junction bases outside the gene matches: 4. From germline, CDR1 is LNHNV and CDR2 YYDKDF (reference sequence).

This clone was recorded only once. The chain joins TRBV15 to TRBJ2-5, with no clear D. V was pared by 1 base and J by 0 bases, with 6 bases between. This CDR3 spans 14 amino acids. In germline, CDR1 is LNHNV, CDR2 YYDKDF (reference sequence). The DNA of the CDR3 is TGTGCCACCAGCAGAGCCACAGACCAAGAGACCCAGTACTTC. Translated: CATSRATDQETQYF.

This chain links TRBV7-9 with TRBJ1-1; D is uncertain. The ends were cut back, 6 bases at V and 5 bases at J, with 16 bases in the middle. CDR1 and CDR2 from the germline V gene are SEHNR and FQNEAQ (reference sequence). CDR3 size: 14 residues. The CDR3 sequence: CASSPVSAGTEAFF. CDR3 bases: TGTGCCAGCAGTCCGGTTTCAGCCGGGACTGAAGCTTTCTTT.

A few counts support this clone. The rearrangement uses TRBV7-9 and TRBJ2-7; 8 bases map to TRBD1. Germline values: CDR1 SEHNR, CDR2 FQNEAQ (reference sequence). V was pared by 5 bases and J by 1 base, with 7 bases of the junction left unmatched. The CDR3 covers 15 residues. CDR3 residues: CASSIYRDRSYEQYF. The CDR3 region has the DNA TGTGCCAGCAGCATTTACCGGGACAGGTCCTACGAGCAGTACTTC.